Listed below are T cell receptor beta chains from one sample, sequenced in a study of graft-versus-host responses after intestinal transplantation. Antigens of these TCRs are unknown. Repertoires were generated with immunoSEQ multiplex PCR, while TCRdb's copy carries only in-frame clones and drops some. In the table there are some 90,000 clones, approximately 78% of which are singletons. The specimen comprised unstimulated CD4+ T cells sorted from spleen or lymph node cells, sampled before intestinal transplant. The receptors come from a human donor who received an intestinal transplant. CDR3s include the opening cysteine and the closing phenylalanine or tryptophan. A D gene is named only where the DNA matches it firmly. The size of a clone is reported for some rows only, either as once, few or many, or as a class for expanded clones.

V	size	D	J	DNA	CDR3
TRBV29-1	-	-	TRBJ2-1	TGCAGCGCCGGGACACGATACGACAATGAGCAGTTCTTC	CSAGTRYDNEQFF
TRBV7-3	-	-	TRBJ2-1	TGTGCCAGCAGCTCCAGGGATCCCTATGAGCAGTTCTTC	CASSSRDPYEQFF
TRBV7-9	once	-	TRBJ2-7	TGTGCCAGCAGCTCTCGACAGGGACTGTCCTACGAGCAGTACTTC	CASSSRQGLSYEQYF
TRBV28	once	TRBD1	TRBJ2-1	TGTGCCAGCAGTTCTCCGGGACAGAGATACAATGAGCAGTTCTTC	CASSSPGQRYNEQFF
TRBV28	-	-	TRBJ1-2	TGTGCCAGCAGCCCAATCAGGACCTTC	CASSPIRTF
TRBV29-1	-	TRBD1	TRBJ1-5	TGCAGCGTTGGAGAGACAGGGGGGCCTAATCAGCCCCAGCATTTT	CSVGETGGPNQPQHF
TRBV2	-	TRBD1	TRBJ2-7	TGTGCCAACCGGGACAGGGCCCTCGAGCAGTACTTC	CANRDRALEQYF
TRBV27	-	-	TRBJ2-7	TGTGCCAGCAGTTTAAGCGGTGGTCCCGCCGAGCAGTACTTC	CASSLSGGPAEQYF
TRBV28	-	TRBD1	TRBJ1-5	TGTGCCGCTCGGACAGGGGATCAGCCCCAGCATTTT	CAARTGDQPQHF
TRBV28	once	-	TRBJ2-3	TGTGCCAGCAGTTTAGGGGGCAGACCTAGCACAGATACGCAGTATTTT	CASSLGGRPSTDTQYF
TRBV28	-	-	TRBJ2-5	TGTGCCAGCAGCTCGACAGCCCCAATGGTCCAGTACTTC	CASSSTAPMVQYF
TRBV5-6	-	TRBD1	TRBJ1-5	TGTGCCAGCAGCATAACCGGGACAGGTCGCCAGCCCCAGCATTTT	CASSITGTGRQPQHF
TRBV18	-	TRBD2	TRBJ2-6	TGTGCCAGCTCCTCGTCGGGAGGTATCTCTGGGGCCAACGTCCTGACTTTC	CASSSSGGISGANVLTF
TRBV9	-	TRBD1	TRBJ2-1	TGTGCCAGCAGCCCTCAAACCGGGACAGGGGTGCAGTTCTTC	CASSPQTGTGVQFF
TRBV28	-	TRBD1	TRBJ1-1	TGTGCCAGCAGTGCCTTCAGGGGGCGCGGAGCTTTCTTT	CASSAFRGRGAFF
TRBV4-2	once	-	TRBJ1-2	TGTGCCAGCAGCCAAGATTCCAGGGTTACCCTTTCTGGCTACACCTTC	CASSQDSRVTLSGYTF
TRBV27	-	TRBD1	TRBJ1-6	TGTGCCAGCAGTTTATCGACAGGGCGGTTTCAAAGATCGCCCCTCCACTTT	CASSLSTGRFQRSPLHF
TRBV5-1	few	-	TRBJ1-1	TGCGCCAGCAGCGACCCCCGGTCGGGCACTGAAGCTTTCTTT	CASSDPRSGTEAFF
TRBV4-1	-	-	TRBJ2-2	TGCGCCAGCAGCCAAGAATTCGCCAGGGTCCACGGGGAGCTGTTTTTT	CASSQEFARVHGELFF
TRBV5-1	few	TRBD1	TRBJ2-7	TGCGCCAGCAGCTTGGTGACAGGGGGCTCCTACGAGCAGTACTTC	CASSLVTGGSYEQYF
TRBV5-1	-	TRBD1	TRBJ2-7	TGCGCCAGCTCATCGGGACAGGGGCCGAGCGAGCAGTACTTC	CASSSGQGPSEQYF
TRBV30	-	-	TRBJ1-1	TGTGCCTGGAGTGTTGGAGGGAACACTGAAGCTTTCTTT	CAWSVGGNTEAFF
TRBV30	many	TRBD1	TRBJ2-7	TGTGCCTGGAGTAGATCCGAGACAGGGTCCAACGAGCAGTACTTC	CAWSRSETGSNEQYF
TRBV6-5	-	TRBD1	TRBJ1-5	TGTGCCAGCAGTACTACAGGGGCGGGCAATCAGCCCCAGCATTTT	CASSTTGAGNQPQHF
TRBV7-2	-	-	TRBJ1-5	TGTGCCAGCAGCTCCGACAGAAATCAGCCCCAGCATTTT	CASSSDRNQPQHF
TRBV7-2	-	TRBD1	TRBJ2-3	TGTGCCAGCAGCTGGGACAGGGGGACAGATACGCAGTATTTT	CASSWDRGTDTQYF
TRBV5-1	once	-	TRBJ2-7	TGCGCCAGCAGCTTGGCAGGATCCTACGAGCAGTACTTC	CASSLAGSYEQYF
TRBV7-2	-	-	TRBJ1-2	TGTGCCAGCAGTCCAGGGGTTGGCTACACCTTC	CASSPGVGYTF
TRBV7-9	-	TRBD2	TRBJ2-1	TGTGCCAGCAGCTTAGAGGTCCTAGCGGGAGGGCAGGTCTTC	CASSLEVLAGGQVF
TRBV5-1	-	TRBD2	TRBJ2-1	TGCGCCAGCAGCTTGCAGCGGGATCGAAATGAGCAGTTCTTC	CASSLQRDRNEQFF
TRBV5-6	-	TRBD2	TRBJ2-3	TGTGCCAGCAGCTTCTATAGCGGGGGGGCAGATACGCAGTATTTT	CASSFYSGGADTQYF
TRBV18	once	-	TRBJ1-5	TGTGCCAGCTCACCATTGGCAGGGAGCAATCAGCCCCAGCATTTT	CASSPLAGSNQPQHF
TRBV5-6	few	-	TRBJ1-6	TGTGCCAGCAGCCTACCTTATTCACCCCTCCACTTT	CASSLPYSPLHF
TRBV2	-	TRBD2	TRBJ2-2	TGTGCCAGCGGTGGACTAGGGCGGGACACCGGGGAGCTGTTTTTT	CASGGLGRDTGELFF
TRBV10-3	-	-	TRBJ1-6	TGTGCCATCAGTGATGGGCTGGGACCCCTCCACTTT	CAISDGLGPLHF
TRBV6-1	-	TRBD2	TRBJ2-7	TGTGCCAGCACCACTAGCGGGGGGGCCTACGAGCAGTACTTC	CASTTSGGAYEQYF
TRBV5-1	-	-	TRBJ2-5	TGCGCCAGCAGCTTGCTCGTAGTAGCGAAGGGTTTGGGGACCCAGTACTTC	CASSLLVVAKGLGTQYF
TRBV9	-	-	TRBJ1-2	TGTGCCAGCAGCCAGACAGGAAACTATGGCTACACCTTC	CASSQTGNYGYTF
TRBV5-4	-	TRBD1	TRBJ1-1	TGTGCCAGCAGCTTCCCGAGACAGGGTGTCACTGAAGCTTTCTTT	CASSFPRQGVTEAFF
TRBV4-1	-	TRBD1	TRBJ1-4	TGCGCCAGCAGCCAAGGGGACAGGGACAATGAAAAACTGTTTTTT	CASSQGDRDNEKLFF
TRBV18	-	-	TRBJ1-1	TGTGCCAGCTCACCAGGGATAGCCAGGGACACTGAAGCTTTCTTT	CASSPGIARDTEAFF
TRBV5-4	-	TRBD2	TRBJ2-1	TGTGCCAGCAGCCGCGGGGGGAGCACTTACAATGAGCAGTTCTTC	CASSRGGSTYNEQFF
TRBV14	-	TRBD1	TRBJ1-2	TGTGCCAGCAGCCAACTCGCCGGGACAGGGGGTACTGGCTACACCTTC	CASSQLAGTGGTGYTF
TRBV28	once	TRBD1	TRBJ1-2	TGTGCCAGCAGTCCAGGACAGGTCTATGGCTACACCTTC	CASSPGQVYGYTF
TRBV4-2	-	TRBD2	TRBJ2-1	TGTGCCAGCAGCCAAGAGGGACTAGCGGAACGAGGGCCCAATGAGCAGTTCTTC	CASSQEGLAERGPNEQFF
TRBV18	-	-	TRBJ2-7	TGTGCCAGCTCACCACTTTCAGGGAACGAGCAGTACTTC	CASSPLSGNEQYF